This TCR beta chain was documented in a study of CD4 and CD8 cells across lung adenocarcinoma regions. V dropped 7 bases and J dropped 9; count of bases not matched to a gene: 16. The CDR3 sequence is 16 residues long. CDR1 and CDR2 (germline): DFQATT, SNEGSKA (reference sequence). There are a few counts of this clonotype. TCRdb ran MiXCR on the PCR reads and lists one entry per CDR3 protein. This repertoire shows about 12,000 distinct CDR3 sequences, about 45% found once; its top ten account for about 29%. The chain couples TRBV20-1 to TRBJ2-1; 12 bases line up with TRBD2. The source is a male donor with lung adenocarcinoma. The CD4 and CD8 labels of this study may be unreliable. Sequenced sample: CD8+ T cells from the margin of a lung tumor. The CDR3 region is CSVQTPSGRAFREQFF. The CDR3 DNA reads TGCAGTGTTCAGACACCTAGCGGGAGGGCCTTCCGTGAGCAGTTCTTC.